The 19 T cell receptor beta chains given below trace back to one sample, sequenced in a study of blood T cell repertoires in COVID-19. Sequenced by immunoSEQ multiplex PCR; TCRdb stores in-frame clones only, minus some. The sample carries 45,000 to 65,000 clones, 90% recorded once. The sequenced sample was peripheral blood. All receptors derive from a woman aged 80 or older with acute or convalescent COVID-19.

The chain is built from TRBV7-2 and TRBJ2-2; 9 nucleotides match TRBD1. Looked up from germline, CDR1 is SGHTA and CDR2 is FQGNSA. The V and J ends lost 1 base and 5 bases, in that order; junction bases with no gene match: 5. The CDR3 is made up of 16 amino acids. In DNA form, the CDR3 reads TGTGCCAGCAGCTTAGGGGGACAGGGTTGGACCGGGGAGCTGTTTTTT. Amino acids: CASSLGGQGWTGELFF.

This chain uses TRBV12-3 or TRBV12-4 with TRBJ1-1; 9 nucleotides agree with TRBD1. The CDR3 contains 13 residues. Trimming removed 7 bases from V and 9 bases from J; junction bases left unmatched: 9. The CDR3 DNA reads TGTGCCAGCATACTTGGGGACAGGGCTCAAGCTTTCTTT. It encodes CASILGDRAQAFF.

V gene TRBV6-6 combines with J gene TRBJ2-5, with 10 bases lining up with TRBD1. Looked up from germline, CDR1 is MNHNY and CDR2 is SVGAGI (reference sequence). With 5 bases clipped from V and 10 bases from J, the junction kept 7 bases outside the gene matches. This CDR3 is built from 13 residues. The chain's CDR3 is CASSAGTGAFQYF. The DNA of the CDR3 is TGTGCCAGCAGTGCCGGGACAGGGGCCTTCCAGTACTTC.

The V call is TRBV24-1, the J call TRBJ2-3; D ambiguous. Germline loops: CDR1 KGHDR, CDR2 SFDVKD. V was trimmed by 2 bases and J by 1 base, leaving 9 bases between them. The CDR3 contains 15 residues. The CDR3 is CATSDYSLGTDTQYF. The CDR3 nucleotides are TGTGCCACCAGTGATTACTCGCTGGGCACAGATACGCAGTATTTT.

V is TRBV5-6 and J is TRBJ2-7; TRBD2 aligns across 7 bases. Germline assignment: CDR1 SGHDT and CDR2 YYEEEE. V was clipped by 4 bases and J by 0 bases; unmatched bases: 10. This CDR3 has 16 residues. DNA of the CDR3: TGTGCCAGCAGCGCCCGGAGCGGGACTCTCTCCTACGAGCAGTACTTC. This sequence encodes CASSARSGTLSYEQYF.

The chain is built from TRBV30 and TRBJ2-1; D is unclear. There are 15 residues in the CDR3. V was cut by 2 bases and J by 2 bases, with 13 bases left in between. Germline V lookup: CDR1 GTSNPN, CDR2 SVGIG (reference sequence). The chain's CDR3 is CAWSSEVSAYNEQFF. CDR3 coding DNA: TGTGCCTGGAGTTCCGAAGTCAGCGCCTACAATGAGCAGTTCTTC.

V is TRBV27 and J is TRBJ2-1; a possible D gene is TRBD1 (6 bases). The CDR3 has 13 residues. In germline, CDR1 is MNHEY, CDR2 SMNVEV (reference sequence). V lost 8 bases and J 10 bases, leaving 18 bases between the germline ends. The CDR3 region is CASVNWQGNEQFF. The CDR3 DNA reads TGTGCCAGCGTAAACTGGCAGGGGAACGAGCAGTTCTTC.

The rearrangement links TRBV7-9 to TRBJ2-1, with a tentative D call TRBD1 (6 bases). The V gene's germline CDR1 is SEHNR and CDR2 FQNEAQ (reference sequence). The CDR3 runs 17 residues. V was clipped by 5 bases and J by 4 bases, with 21 bases between them. The chain's CDR3 is CASSPAWGQGIYNEQFF. The CDR3 DNA reads TGTGCCAGCAGCCCGGCTTGGGGGCAGGGAATTTACAATGAGCAGTTCTTC.

The gene calls are TRBV19 and TRBJ1-5; TRBD1 matches 10 bases. The CDR3 length is 15 residues. Trimming cost V 3 bases and J 6 bases; bases outside gene matches: 5. The germline gives CDR1 LNHDA, CDR2 SQIVND (reference sequence). This CDR3 is CASSMTGGRVQPQHF. CDR3 nucleotides: TGTGCCAGTAGTATGACAGGGGGCAGGGTTCAGCCCCAGCATTTT.

CDR3 sequence: CASSEAAGGLRKLFF. The CDR3 bases are TGTGCCAGCAGTGAAGCGGCCGGAGGGTTGCGAAAACTGTTTTTT. The rearrangement joins TRBV2 to TRBJ1-4; unclear D gene. CDR1 SNHLY and CDR2 FYNNEI come from the germline V gene. Trimming took off 0 bases at V and 10 bases at J, with 15 bases between the two ends. This CDR3 comprises 15 residues.

This chain joins TRBV19 and TRBJ1-5, with D possibly being TRBD1 (6 bases). Per germline, CDR1 LNHDA and CDR2 SQIVND (reference sequence). The length of the CDR3 is 14 residues. V shed 7 bases and J shed 4 bases, with 14 bases lying between them. CDR3 sequence (DNA): TGTGCCAGTACCGAGGACAGCCAAAATCAGCCCCAGCATTTT. Translated, it gives CASTEDSQNQPQHF.

The J gene is TRBJ2-5, the V gene TRBV6-2 or TRBV6-3, with 11 nucleotides matching TRBD2. Germline trimming cut 4 bases from V and 1 base from J; bases unmatched to any gene: 17. The CDR3 extends over 20 amino acids. Per the germline V gene, CDR1 is MNHEY and CDR2 is SVGEGT. Here the CDR3 reads CASSSLAGGRPYNGQETQYF. The CDR3 DNA sequence: TGTGCCAGCAGTTCTCTAGCGGGAGGAAGGCCTTATAATGGCCAAGAGACCCAGTACTTC.

This rearrangement joins TRBV3-1 (or the pseudogene TRBV3-2) to TRBJ2-2; 13 bases match TRBD2. The germline V gene has CDR1 LGHDT and CDR2 YNNKEL (reference sequence). J gave up 5 bases and V 5 bases, and 8 bases lay outside the gene matches. The CDR3 extends over 17 amino acids. CDR3 in amino acids: CASSKWTSGSRTGELFF. The CDR3 region has the DNA TGTGCCAGCAGCAAATGGACTAGCGGGAGTCGAACCGGGGAGCTGTTTTTT.

The sample holds a few counts of this clone. This chain links TRBV19 with TRBJ1-2; D might be TRBD1 (6 bases). This CDR3 comprises 16 residues. Trimming took off 3 bases at V and 0 bases at J, with 14 bases between the two ends. CDR1 is LNHDA and CDR2 is SQIVND in the germline V gene (reference sequence). The CDR3 here is CASSIGGQRPNYGYTF. In DNA form, the CDR3 reads TGTGCCAGTAGTATTGGAGGACAGCGTCCTAACTATGGCTACACCTTC. The complete variable domain, with remaining parts taken from reference TRBV19 and TRBJ1-2, reads DGGITQSPKYLFRKEGQNVTLSCEQNLNHDAMYWYRQDPGQGLRLIYYSQIVNDFQKGDIAEGYSVSREKKESFPLTVTSAQKNPTAFYLCASSIGGQRPNYGYTFGSGTRLTVV.

The rearrangement uses TRBV27 and TRBJ2-1, with TRBD2 matching 13 bases. Losses at the gene ends were 4 bases for V and 7 bases for J; bases not matched to a gene: 10. CDR1 and CDR2 (germline): MNHEY, SMNVEV (reference sequence). The CDR3 extends over 17 amino acids. CDR3 in amino acids: CASSSITRLAGGNEQFF. The CDR3 DNA reads as TGTGCCAGCAGTTCTATAACCCGACTAGCGGGAGGTAATGAGCAGTTCTTC.

The rearrangement uses TRBV27 and TRBJ2-7; tentatively, D is TRBD1 (5 bases). Germline loops: CDR1 MNHEY, CDR2 SMNVEV (reference sequence). The CDR3 extends over 12 amino acids. Trimming took off 8 bases at V and 7 bases at J, with 15 bases between the two ends. CDR3 sequence reads: CASDWAGWEQYF. In DNA form, the CDR3 reads TGTGCCAGCGACTGGGCAGGGTGGGAGCAGTACTTC.

This clone has a single count. This sequence joins TRBV6-6 and TRBJ2-2, with 7 bases aligning to TRBD1. Germline-derived CDR1 and CDR2 are MNHNY and SVGAGI (reference sequence). The CDR3 has 13 residues. The junction had 2 bases not matched to a gene; V was cut back by 6 bases and J by 4 bases. Here the CDR3 DNA reads TGTGCCAGCAGCGCAGGGGGCACCGGGGAGCTGTTTTTT. It yields the protein CASSAGGTGELFF.

V is TRBV19 and J is TRBJ2-3, with 10 bases lining up with TRBD2. The CDR3 runs 14 residues. Germline assignment: CDR1 LNHDA and CDR2 SQIVND (reference sequence). V lost 6 bases to trimming and J lost 2 bases; unmatched junction nucleotides: 2. The CDR3 spells CASRLAGFTDTQYF. The CDR3 nucleotides are TGTGCCAGTAGACTAGCGGGATTCACAGATACGCAGTATTTT. Full variable domain (rest looked up from reference TRBV19 and TRBJ2-3): DGGITQSPKYLFRKEGQNVTLSCEQNLNHDAMYWYRQDPGQGLRLIYYSQIVNDFQKGDIAEGYSVSREKKESFPLTVTSAQKNPTAFYLCASRLAGFTDTQYFGPGTRLTVL.

V is TRBV28 and J is TRBJ1-2; a weak D match, TRBD1 (6 bases). The V end was cut by 6 bases, the J end by 3 bases, with 11 bases between. The CDR3 consists of 13 residues. Germline CDR1 MDHEN, CDR2 SYDVKM. The CDR3 nucleotides read TGTGCCAGCAGCCAACGGACAGACTATGGCTACACCTTC. Its protein is CASSQRTDYGYTF.